The entry below describes one TCR beta chain. Its matching antigen is unknown. V lost 4 bases, J lost 7 bases, and 9 bases lay in between. In germline, CDR1 is SGHTS, CDR2 YDEGEE. The CDR3 loop spans 11 amino acids. Sequenced by immunoSEQ multiplex PCR; TCRdb stores in-frame clones only, minus some. The table shows more than 120,000 clones, with 92% occurring only once. The data were obtained in a study of T cell responses to AZD1222 COVID-19 vaccine. Notes on the study in general: Most donors were white British and more were female, and clonal diversity was possibly underestimated.

The receptor was isolated from an adult who received the AZD1222 COVID-19 vaccine. V and J are TRBV5-8 and TRBJ2-7; D unresolved. The material sequenced was peripheral blood, taken 28 days after the second AZD1222 dose. CDR3 DNA sequence: TGTGCCAGCAGCCCGAAAGGTGAGCAGTACGTC. Translated, it gives CASSPKGEQYV.